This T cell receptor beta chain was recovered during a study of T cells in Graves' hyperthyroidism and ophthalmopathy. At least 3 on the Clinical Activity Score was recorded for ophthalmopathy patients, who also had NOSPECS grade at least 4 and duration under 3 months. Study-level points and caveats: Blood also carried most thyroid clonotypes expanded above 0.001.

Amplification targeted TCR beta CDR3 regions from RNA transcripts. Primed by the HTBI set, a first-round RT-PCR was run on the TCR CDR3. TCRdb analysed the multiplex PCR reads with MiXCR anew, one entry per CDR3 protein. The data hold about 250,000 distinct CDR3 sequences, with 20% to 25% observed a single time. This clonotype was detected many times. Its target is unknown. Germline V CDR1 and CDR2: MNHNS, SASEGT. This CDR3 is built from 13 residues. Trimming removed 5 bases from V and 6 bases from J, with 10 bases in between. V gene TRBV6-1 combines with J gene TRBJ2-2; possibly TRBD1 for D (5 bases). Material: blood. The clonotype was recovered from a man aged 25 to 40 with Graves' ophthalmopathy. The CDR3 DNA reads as TGTGCCAGCAGTAAAGACAGCGCCGGGGAGCTGTTTTTT. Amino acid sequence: CASSKDSAGELFF.